The subject of this entry is one T cell receptor beta chain. The antigen is undetermined. These data belong to a study of blood T cells in healthy people across ages. Study context: About one barcoded beta molecule per two T cells was captured by template switching. Whole-study results and caveats: It was found that TCR beta diversity correlated strongly with the percentage of naive T cells.

Trimming cost V 4 bases and J 2 bases, with 14 bases left between them. The germline V gene has CDR1 SQVTM and CDR2 ANQGSEA. This CDR3 comprises 14 residues. Using a J-beta primer mix together with a sample-barcoded 5' primer, a second PCR was run for roughly 6 to 12 cycles. TCRdb recomputed calls from the 5' RACE reads with MiXCR, one row per CDR3 protein. The data show around 1.5 million distinct CDR3 sequences, around 59% seen once. The sequencing sample was made of blood. This sequence originates from a man between 18 and 35 years old in good health. The chain joins TRBV29-1 to TRBJ1-1, with D possibly TRBD1 on 6 matching bases. This CDR3 is CSVGRDNYNTEAFF. The CDR3 bases are TGCAGCGTTGGCCGGGACAACTACAACACTGAAGCTTTCTTT.